The clone carrying this T cell receptor (beta chain) was observed a few times. These data originate in a study of blood T cell repertoires in COVID-19. Assay: immunoSEQ multiplex PCR; the TCRdb copy retains only in-frame clones and omits some. This table holds 120,000 or so clones, about 85% found once. The CDR3 runs to 15 residues. The ends were cut back, 3 bases at V and 0 bases at J, with 9 bases in the middle. CDR1 and CDR2 (germline): SGHRS, YFSETQ. The rearrangement links TRBV5-1 to TRBJ2-2; D remains ambiguous. Sequencing was carried out using peripheral blood. This TCR came from a human donor in a cohort sampled during active COVID-19. The DNA of the CDR3 is TGCGCCAGCAGCTCCTCTAGTCCGAACACCGGGGAGCTGTTTTTT. This gives the protein CASSSSSPNTGELFF. Looking up the rest from reference TRBV5-1 and TRBJ2-2 gives the full variable domain: KAGVTQTPRYLIKTRGQQVTLSCSPISGHRSVSWYQQTPGQGLQFLFEYFSETQRNKGNFPGRFSGRQFSNSRSEMNVSTLELGDSALYLCASSSSSPNTGELFFGEGSRLTVL.